These 22 T cell receptor beta chains came from one sample sequenced in a study of blood T cell repertoires in COVID-19 (dated by TCRdb to about 2020). The method was the immunoSEQ multiplex PCR assay. This immuneACCESS table, as held by TCRdb, lists in-frame sequences with V and J called but not all clones. Of the missing ones, under half trace to an unresolved V gene in checked studies; the others have no known cause. The sample yields hundreds of thousands of clones; about 82% were counted once. About 9.1% of the sample is held by the ten biggest clonotypes. Input material: PBMCs or T cells enriched from blood (not recorded which). The source is a woman aged 50 to 60 with acute COVID-19.

J is TRBJ1-1 and V is TRBV9, with TRBD1 as a possible D gene (6 bases). This CDR3 spans 14 amino acids. The ends were cut back, 4 bases at V and 1 base at J, with 11 bases in the middle. Germline V gives CDR1 SGDLS, CDR2 YYNGEE. The CDR3 protein is CASSMGQKNTEAFF. The CDR3 DNA reads as TGTGCCAGCAGCATGGGACAAAAGAACACTGAAGCTTTCTTT. The complete variable domain, with remaining parts taken from reference TRBV9 and TRBJ1-1, reads DSGVTQTPKHLITATGQRVTLRCSPRSGDLSVYWYQQSLDQGLQFLIQYYNGEERAKGNILERFSAQQFPDLHSELNLSSLELGDSALYFCASSMGQKNTEAFFGQGTRLTVV.

V and J are TRBV9 and TRBJ2-5; tentative D call: TRBD2 (7 bases). This CDR3 comprises 17 residues. Germline loops: CDR1 SGDLS, CDR2 YYNGEE. V lost 0 bases to trimming and J lost 2 bases, with 17 bases between them. CDR3 region: CASSVATRGGRQETQYF. The CDR3 bases are TGTGCCAGCAGCGTAGCTACGCGCGGGGGCCGACAAGAGACCCAGTACTTC.

This sequence joins TRBV12-5 and TRBJ2-1; D perhaps matches TRBD1 (6 bases). CDR1 LGHNT and CDR2 FRNRAP come from the germline V gene. The CDR3 contains 13 residues. V lost 1 base and J 9 bases, leaving 10 bases between the germline ends. The CDR3 nucleotides read TGTGCTAGTGGTTTGGACAGGGTAACTGAGCAGTTCTTC. Protein sequence: CASGLDRVTEQFF.

This chain uses TRBV9 with TRBJ1-5; D gene ambiguous. The germline gives CDR1 SGDLS, CDR2 YYNGEE. The V end was cut by 4 bases, the J end by 0 bases, with 8 bases between. The CDR3 runs to 14 residues. The CDR3 DNA sequence: TGTGCCAGCAGCCTAAGAGCTAGCAATCAGCCCCAGCATTTT. Protein product: CASSLRASNQPQHF.

This clone was recorded a few times. The chain links TRBV30 to TRBJ1-1; D is ambiguous. The CDR3 sequence is 11 residues long. V was pared by 4 bases and J by 4 bases, with 7 bases between. Per the germline V gene, CDR1 is GTSNPN and CDR2 is SVGIG (reference sequence). The CDR3 is CAWKSRTEAFF. The CDR3 DNA reads as TGTGCCTGGAAGTCGCGCACTGAAGCTTTCTTT.

This clone was counted ten times or more. V is TRBV30 and J is TRBJ2-3; a weak D match, TRBD1 (6 bases). V lost 8 bases and J 2 bases, leaving 14 bases between the germline ends. CDR1 and CDR2 from the germline V gene are GTSNPN and SVGIG (reference sequence). The CDR3 runs 13 residues. This CDR3 reads CAAVGAYTDTQYF. The CDR3 DNA reads TGTGCCGCCGTGGGGGCCTACACAGATACGCAGTATTTT.

This sequence joins TRBV19 and TRBJ1-5, with D maybe TRBD1 (6 bases). V was pared by 3 bases and J by 0 bases, with 15 bases between. The germline V gene has CDR1 LNHDA and CDR2 SQIVND (reference sequence). This CDR3 region has 17 residues. CDR3 DNA: TGTGCCAGTAGTATTGAGACAGGCTATTATAGCAATCAGCCCCAGCATTTT. The encoded protein is CASSIETGYYSNQPQHF.

The rearrangement uses TRBV5-5 and TRBJ1-2; 8 nucleotides match TRBD1. The length of the CDR3 is 15 residues. Germline V gives CDR1 SGHKS, CDR2 YYEKEE (reference sequence). Trimming took 0 bases from V and 8 from J; bases not matched to a gene: 9. The CDR3 sequence is CASSLAPTGDGGYTF. CDR3 in DNA: TGTGCCAGCAGCTTGGCGCCGACAGGGGATGGGGGCTACACCTTC.

The rearrangement uses TRBV6-5 and TRBJ1-5; perhaps TRBD1 as D (5 bases). V was shortened by 4 bases and J by 0 bases, with 7 bases between the two germline ends. Germline V lookup: CDR1 MNHEY, CDR2 SVGAGI. This CDR3 region has 14 residues. CDR3 residues: CASSSTGSNQPQHF. The CDR3 nucleotides are TGTGCCAGCAGTTCTACAGGTAGCAATCAGCCCCAGCATTTT.

This chain joins TRBV11-2 and TRBJ1-2; D is possibly TRBD1 (6 bases). This CDR3 spans 15 amino acids. Germline CDR1 is SGHAT and CDR2 is FQNNGV. V lost 2 bases and J lost 3, with 13 bases in between. The CDR3 here is CASSLIGRGDYGYTF. The CDR3, as DNA: TGTGCCAGCAGCTTAATCGGCAGGGGTGACTATGGCTACACCTTC. The full variable domain, rest sourced from reference TRBV11-2 and TRBJ1-2, is EAGVAQSPRYKIIEKRQSVAFWCNPISGHATLYWYQQILGQGPKLLIQFQNNGVVDDSQLPKDRFSAERLKGVDSTLKIQPAKLEDSAVYLCASSLIGRGDYGYTFGSGTRLTVV.

The genes are TRBV5-4 and TRBJ2-1, with D possibly TRBD2 on 6 matching bases. Germline loops: CDR1 SGHNT, CDR2 YYREEE (reference sequence). CDR3 length: 16 residues. V was clipped by 4 bases and J by 0 bases, with 14 bases between them. CDR3 protein: CASSLGTGSSYNEQFF. CDR3 bases: TGTGCCAGCAGCCTTGGGACTGGGAGCTCCTACAATGAGCAGTTCTTC.

The count of this clone is one. One end of the junction is discordant with germline, which a read error may explain. The chain joins TRBV7-9 to TRBJ1-6; 7 nucleotides line up with TRBD1. CDR1 is SEHNR, CDR2 FQNEAQ, per germline (reference sequence). This CDR3 spans 15 amino acids. The CDR3 DNA reads TGTGCCAGCAGTTTAGACGGACAGGAAAATTCACCCCTCCACTTT. Translated: CASSLDGQENSPLHF.

This chain uses TRBV3-1 (or the pseudogene TRBV3-2) with TRBJ1-1; 8 bases match TRBD1. The CDR3 has 13 amino acids. The trim removed 6 bases at V and 0 bases at J, leaving 0 bases unmatched. Germline CDR1 is LGHDT and CDR2 is YNNKEL (reference sequence). CDR3 loop: CASRTGVNTEAFF. For the CDR3, the DNA is TGTGCCAGCAGGACAGGGGTGAACACTGAAGCTTTCTTT.

This clone was seen only once. The rearrangement links TRBV18 to TRBJ2-1, with 11 bases fitting TRBD2. V lost 6 bases to trimming and J lost 8 bases; unmatched junction nucleotides: 6. The length of the CDR3 is 14 residues. The germline V gene encodes CDR1 KGHSH and CDR2 LQKENI. CDR3 sequence: CASSTGTSGYEQFF. CDR3 nucleotide sequence: TGTGCCAGCTCGACCGGGACTAGCGGTTATGAGCAGTTCTTC.

The V call is TRBV7-8, the J call TRBJ1-2, with D unresolved. V was pared by 5 bases and J by 7 bases, with 14 bases between. The CDR3 is 13 residues long. Germline lookup yields CDR1 SGHVS and CDR2 FQNEAQ. CDR3 amino acids: CASSRTFSGGYTF. CDR3 in DNA: TGTGCCAGCAGCCGTACCTTCTCAGGTGGCTACACCTTC. The variable domain in full, completed from reference TRBV7-8 and TRBJ1-2, reads GAGVSQSPRYKVAKRGQDVALRCDPISGHVSLFWYQQALGQGPEFLTYFQNEAQLDKSGLPSDRFFAERPEGSVSTLKIQRTQQEDSAVYLCASSRTFSGGYTFGSGTRLTVV.

This rearrangement joins TRBV5-5 to TRBJ2-5; D ambiguous. This CDR3 is 12 amino acids long. The germline gives CDR1 SGHKS, CDR2 YYEKEE (reference sequence). Trimming shortened V by 1 base and J by 2 bases, and 3 bases separated the two germline ends. The CDR3: CASSLQQETQYF. CDR3 DNA sequence: TGTGCCAGCAGCTTGCAGCAAGAGACCCAGTACTTC.

The chain employs TRBV3-1 (or the pseudogene TRBV3-2) and TRBJ1-1; 7 bases line up with TRBD1. Germline V CDR1 and CDR2: LGHDT, YNNKEL (reference sequence). V lost 6 bases to trimming and J lost 0 bases; unmatched junction nucleotides: 10. The CDR3 sequence is 16 residues long. The CDR3 DNA sequence: TGTGCCAGCAGTCATGGACAGGTGGGGTTGAACACTGAAGCTTTCTTT. It specifies CASSHGQVGLNTEAFF.

The chain carries TRBV6-2 or TRBV6-3 and TRBJ1-4; 7 bases map to TRBD1. Trimming at V came to 4 bases and at J to 0 bases, leaving 2 bases not matched to a gene. CDR3 length: 15 amino acids. CDR1 is MNHEY, CDR2 SVGEGT, per germline. This CDR3 reads CASSSGQATNEKLFF. CDR3 nucleotide sequence: TGTGCCAGCAGTTCTGGACAGGCAACTAATGAAAAACTGTTTTTT.

This rearrangement joins TRBV5-4 to TRBJ2-1, with no clear D. V lost 2 bases to trimming and J lost 1 base, with 7 bases between them. Germline values: CDR1 SGHNT, CDR2 YYREEE (reference sequence). This CDR3 contains 14 residues. The DNA for the CDR3 is TGTGCCAGCAGCTTAATCGGTTCCTACAATGAGCAGTTCTTC. Amino acids: CASSLIGSYNEQFF.

The gene calls are TRBV2 and TRBJ1-5; the D is unclear. Trimming took 3 bases from V and 5 from J, leaving 2 bases between them. This CDR3 has 11 amino acids. Looked up from germline, CDR1 is SNHLY and CDR2 is FYNNEI. The CDR3 DNA reads TGTGCCAGCAGTGACGATCAGCCCCAGCATTTT. Protein: CASSDDQPQHF.

The chain uses TRBV6-2 or TRBV6-3 and TRBJ1-3, with D unclear. The CDR3 has 16 residues. The V and J ends lost 0 bases and 4 bases respectively, with 13 bases between them. The germline V gene encodes CDR1 MNHEY and CDR2 SVGEGT. The CDR3 DNA reads TGTGCCAGCAGTTACTCGACTGAGGAGGGAGGAAACACCATATATTTT. Translated: CASSYSTEEGGNTIYF.

The rearrangement uses TRBV7-2 and TRBJ2-5, with TRBD1 as a possible D gene (5 bases). V gave up 5 bases and J gave up 0 bases, with 16 bases separating them. This CDR3 is built from 16 residues. CDR1 and CDR2 (germline): SGHTA, FQGNSA. This chain's CDR3 is CASSQIGQLYQETQYF. In DNA, the CDR3 is TGTGCCAGCAGCCAGATCGGACAACTATACCAAGAGACCCAGTACTTC.